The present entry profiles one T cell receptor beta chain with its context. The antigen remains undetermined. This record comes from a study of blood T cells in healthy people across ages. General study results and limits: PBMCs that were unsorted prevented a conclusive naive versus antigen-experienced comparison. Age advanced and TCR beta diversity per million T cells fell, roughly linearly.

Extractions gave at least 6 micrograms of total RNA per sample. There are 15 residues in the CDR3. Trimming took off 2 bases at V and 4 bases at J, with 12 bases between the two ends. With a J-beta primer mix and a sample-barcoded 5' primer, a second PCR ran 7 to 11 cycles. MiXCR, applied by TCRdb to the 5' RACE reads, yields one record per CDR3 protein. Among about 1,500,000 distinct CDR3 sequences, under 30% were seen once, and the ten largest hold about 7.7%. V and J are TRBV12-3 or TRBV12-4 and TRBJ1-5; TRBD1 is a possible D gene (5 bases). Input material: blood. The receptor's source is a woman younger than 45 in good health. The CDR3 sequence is CASSLSSTANQPQHF. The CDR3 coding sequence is TGTGCCAGCAGTTTAAGCTCGACAGCTAATCAGCCCCAGCATTTT.